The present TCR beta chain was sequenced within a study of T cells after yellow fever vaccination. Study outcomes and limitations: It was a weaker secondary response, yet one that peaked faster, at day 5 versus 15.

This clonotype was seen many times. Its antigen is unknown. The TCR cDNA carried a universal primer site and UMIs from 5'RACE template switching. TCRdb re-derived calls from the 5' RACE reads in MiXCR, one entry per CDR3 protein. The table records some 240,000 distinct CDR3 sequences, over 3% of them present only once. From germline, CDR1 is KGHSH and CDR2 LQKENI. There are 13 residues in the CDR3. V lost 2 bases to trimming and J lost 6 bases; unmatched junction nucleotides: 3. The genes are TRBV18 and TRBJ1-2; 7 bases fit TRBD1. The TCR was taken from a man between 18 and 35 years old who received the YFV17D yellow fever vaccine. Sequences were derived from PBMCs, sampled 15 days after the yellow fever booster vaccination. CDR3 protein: CASSPTTGNGYTF. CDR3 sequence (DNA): TGTGCCAGCTCACCAACGACAGGGAATGGCTACACCTTC.